This T cell receptor beta chain comes out of a study of cytomegalovirus exposure and HLA in healthy donors. This CDR3 contains 15 residues. Germline values: CDR1 MNHNS, CDR2 SASEGT. With V trimmed by 8 bases and J by 5 bases, 9 bases remained unmatched. A remark on this clone: Its antigen remains unknown.

Study-level findings and limits: The authors reported that TCR beta sequences could predict HLA-A and HLA-B alleles. These predictions were accurate for most subjects in the first cohort.

It was with 60 Vbeta and 13 Jbeta primers that the PCR ran. Some clones are missing from TCRdb's copy, which holds only in-frame ones; the method was immunoSEQ multiplex PCR. The repertoire holds some 110,000 clones, 50% to 80% seen once, with about 8% in the top ten. Sequencing was carried out using PBMCs. This TCR was recovered from a woman aged 40 to 50 in good health and CMV-seropositive. The chain links TRBV6-1 to TRBJ2-2; TRBD2 matches at 9 bases. CDR3 residues: CASVRGRAGTGELFF. Here the CDR3 DNA reads TGTGCCAGCGTGCGCGGGAGGGCCGGGACCGGGGAGCTGTTTTTT.